These 17 T cell receptor beta chains share one sample of origin, sequenced in a study of T cell changes during pregnancy in multiple sclerosis. The table came from immunoSEQ multiplex PCR; TCRdb's copy has only in-frame clones and leaves some out. The top ten clones hold over 1.1% of a sample with around 41,000 clones, approximately 90% of them seen once. The sample comprised PBMCs (not recorded whether the cells were cultured). These TCRs come from a female donor with multiple sclerosis, enrolled in a pregnancy study.

The chain has TRBV19 and TRBJ2-7; 9 bases map to TRBD2. V dropped 5 bases and J dropped 3; count of bases not matched to a gene: 5. The germline gives CDR1 LNHDA, CDR2 SQIVND (reference sequence). There are 14 residues in the CDR3. CDR3 nucleotides: TGTGCCAGTAGTGCAGCGGGAGGTGGCTACGAGCAGTACTTC. Encoded protein: CASSAAGGGYEQYF.

The chain couples TRBV7-8 to TRBJ2-5; TRBD1 matches 8 bases. The CDR3 spans 21 residues. V shed 5 bases, J shed 1 base, and the junction held 24 bases outside the gene matches. Germline V gene lookup returns CDR1 SGHVS and CDR2 FQNEAQ. The CDR3 sequence: CASSPSRRRQGAVGSQETQYF. In nucleotides, the CDR3 is TGTGCCAGCAGCCCGAGCCGGAGGCGGCAGGGGGCGGTTGGGAGCCAAGAGACCCAGTACTTC. Variable domain in full (rest from reference TRBV7-8 and TRBJ2-5): GAGVSQSPRYKVAKRGQDVALRCDPISGHVSLFWYQQALGQGPEFLTYFQNEAQLDKSGLPSDRFFAERPEGSVSTLKIQRTQQEDSAVYLCASSPSRRRQGAVGSQETQYFGPGTRLLVL.

The chain links TRBV6-1 to TRBJ2-7; 9 nucleotides agree with TRBD1. Germline values: CDR1 MNHNS, CDR2 SASEGT. J lost 4 bases, V lost 1 base, and 5 bases had no gene match. The CDR3 is made up of 15 amino acids. This chain's CDR3 is CASSEGDRALYEQYF. The CDR3 nucleotides read TGTGCCAGCAGTGAAGGGGACAGGGCCCTATACGAGCAGTACTTC.

There are a few counts of this clone. The chain has TRBV2 and TRBJ1-1, with D tentatively TRBD1 (5 bases). Germline V gives CDR1 SNHLY, CDR2 FYNNEI. The CDR3 spans 13 residues. With 4 bases removed from V and 5 bases from J, the gap between germline ends came to 11 bases. Written as DNA, the CDR3 is TGTGCCAGCAGTGGAGAACCAGGGACTGAAGCTTTCTTT. It is translated as CASSGEPGTEAFF.

The genes are TRBV18 and TRBJ2-7, with D unclear. Germline values: CDR1 KGHSH, CDR2 LQKENI. The CDR3 contains 14 residues. Trimming left V 2 bases short and J 7 bases short, with 15 bases between. DNA for the CDR3: TGTGCCAGCTCACCATGGAAGGCCTCAGTGGAGCAGTACTTC. It encodes CASSPWKASVEQYF.

The chain is built from TRBV7-7 and TRBJ2-2; TRBD2 matches at 8 bases. From germline, CDR1 is SSHAT and CDR2 FNYEAQ (reference sequence). V shed 10 bases, J shed 6 bases, and the junction held 10 bases outside the gene matches. This CDR3 has 14 amino acids. This CDR3 reads CATLSGSSAGELFF. CDR3 DNA: TGTGCCACTTTAAGCGGGAGTTCGGCCGGGGAGCTGTTTTTT.

The chain links TRBV7-2 to TRBJ2-2; 9 bases agree with TRBD1. The trim removed 5 bases at V and 5 bases at J, leaving 15 bases unmatched. Germline CDR1 SGHTA, CDR2 FQGNSA. This CDR3 comprises 18 residues. In DNA form, the CDR3 reads TGTGCCAGCAGCCCCCGGACAGGGGACCCGCTAAAAACCGGGGAGCTGTTTTTT. Its translation: CASSPRTGDPLKTGELFF.

The genes are TRBV7-2 and TRBJ1-5; D may be TRBD1 (6 bases). The CDR3 has 13 residues. Germline V gene lookup returns CDR1 SGHTA and CDR2 FQGNSA. V lost 1 base to trimming and J lost 6 bases, with 7 bases between them. In DNA form, the CDR3 reads TGTGCCAGCAGCTTAGACAGGGCTCAGCCCCAGCATTTT. Its translation is CASSLDRAQPQHF.

The chain links TRBV7-3 to TRBJ2-1; 9 bases match TRBD2. Germline CDR1 and CDR2: SGHTA and FQGTGA. The length of the CDR3 is 16 residues. The junction had 4 bases not matched to a gene; V was cut back by 4 bases and J by 0 bases. CDR3 coding DNA: TGTGCCAGCAGCTCAGCGGGAGGTTCCTCCTACAATGAGCAGTTCTTC. It encodes CASSSAGGSSYNEQFF.

CDR3 in amino acids: CASSTGGPGMNTEAFF. CDR3 bases: TGTGCCAGCAGCACAGGGGGTCCGGGGATGAACACTGAAGCTTTCTTT. The genes are TRBV11-2 and TRBJ1-1, with TRBD1 matching 8 bases. Germline values: CDR1 SGHAT, CDR2 FQNNGV. This CDR3 comprises 16 residues. Unmatched junction bases numbered 8, after V lost 5 bases and J lost 0 bases. The full variable domain, rest sourced from reference TRBV11-2 and TRBJ1-1, is EAGVAQSPRYKIIEKRQSVAFWCNPISGHATLYWYQQILGQGPKLLIQFQNNGVVDDSQLPKDRFSAERLKGVDSTLKIQPAKLEDSAVYLCASSTGGPGMNTEAFFGQGTRLTVV.

V is TRBV5-1 and J is TRBJ1-5; no reliable D call. This CDR3 contains 16 residues. The V end was cut by 0 bases, the J end by 1 base, with 11 bases between. Germline V gene data show CDR1 as SGHRS and CDR2 as YFSETQ. The DNA for the CDR3 is TGCGCCAGCAGCTTGGCCGAGATGGGAAGCAATCAGCCCCAGCATTTT. Translating gives CASSLAEMGSNQPQHF.

The chain recombines TRBV9 with TRBJ2-7, with D uncertain. Per germline, CDR1 SGDLS and CDR2 YYNGEE. V gave up 4 bases and J gave up 2 bases, with 13 bases separating them. The CDR3 runs to 14 residues. The CDR3 DNA follows: TGTGCCAGCAGCCCGGTGCCAGTAGCCTACGAGCAGTACTTC. This sequence encodes CASSPVPVAYEQYF.

V is TRBV27 and J is TRBJ2-7; D may be TRBD1 (7 bases). CDR1 and CDR2 (germline): MNHEY, SMNVEV (reference sequence). V was pared by 6 bases and J by 2 bases, with 17 bases between. This CDR3 spans 15 amino acids. CDR3 protein: CASSQDRRGPYEQYF. CDR3 nucleotide sequence: TGTGCCAGCAGCCAGGACAGGAGGGGACCCTACGAGCAGTACTTC.

The chain is built from TRBV7-8 and TRBJ2-2, with 10 bases aligning to TRBD1. Germline loops: CDR1 SGHVS, CDR2 FQNEAQ. The CDR3 sequence is 15 residues long. CDR3 DNA sequence: TGTGCTTCAAAAGGACAGGGGGTGGAGGCCGGGGAGCTGTTTTTT. It is translated as CASKGQGVEAGELFF.

The chain couples TRBV5-4 to TRBJ2-5, with 9 bases fitting TRBD1. V trimming: 6 bases; J trimming: 4 bases; junction bases outside the gene matches: 1. This CDR3 spans 12 amino acids. Germline V CDR1 and CDR2: SGHNT, YYREEE (reference sequence). The CDR3 coding sequence is TGTGCCAGCACGGACAGGGGAGAGACCCAGTACTTC. This codes for CASTDRGETQYF. The complete variable domain, with remaining parts taken from reference TRBV5-4 and TRBJ2-5, reads ETGVTQSPTHLIKTRGQQVTLRCSSQSGHNTVSWYQQALGQGPQFIFQYYREEENGRGNFPPRFSGLQFPNYSSELNVNALELDDSALYLCASTDRGETQYFGPGTRLLVL.

V usage is TRBV18 and J usage is TRBJ2-3, with 10 bases aligning to TRBD2. Trimming cost V 6 bases and J 6 bases; bases outside gene matches: 15. The germline V gene encodes CDR1 KGHSH and CDR2 LQKENI. This CDR3 region has 17 residues. The CDR3 DNA follows: TGTGCCAGCTCGATAGTAGCGGGAGGTCGGCGATTCGATACGCAGTATTTT. This codes for CASSIVAGGRRFDTQYF.

The CDR3 nucleotides read TGTGCCAGCAGTGAATGGGACAGGGTCCCTCAGCCCCAGCATTTT. It codes for CASSEWDRVPQPQHF. The rearrangement links TRBV6-1 to TRBJ1-5, with 9 bases fitting TRBD1. V shed 2 bases and J 6 bases; nucleotides not matched to a gene: 5. There are 15 residues in the CDR3. Germline V gene data show CDR1 as MNHNS and CDR2 as SASEGT.